This TCR beta chain originates from a study of glioma-infiltrating T cells after dendritic cell vaccination. Study details: Patients received three intradermal dendritic cell vaccine injections at biweekly intervals.

Time point here: after dendritic cell vaccination, including at tumor progression/relapse. Fresh-frozen tumor tissue and more than two years of survival data were available for all. Points on this clone: The antigen remains unidentified.

Produced via immunoSEQ multiplex PCR; TCRdb's table is partial and in-frame only. The data contain roughly 56,000 clones, about 83% of them seen just once; the ten biggest clones take up just under 9%. V lost 1 base, J lost 0 bases, and 13 bases lay in between. The CDR3 runs 17 residues. CDR1 and CDR2 (germline): SGDLS, YYNGEE. Overall study findings and caveats: Higher pretreatment TIL content predicted longer progression-free time and survival.

The source of this sequence is a human donor with glioblastoma. The sample here was blood, taken after dendritic cell vaccination. The V and J genes are TRBV9 and TRBJ2-2; D may be TRBD1 (6 bases). The CDR3 DNA is TGTGCCAGCAGCGTACCAGGTACAGGGTCGAACACCGGGGAGCTGTTTTTT. Protein product: CASSVPGTGSNTGELFF.